Presented here are 5 T cell receptor beta chains from one specimen sequenced in a study of early T cells in non-severe SARS-CoV-2 infection. One entry per CDR3 protein results from TCRdb running MiXCR on the 5' RACE reads. This table holds approximately 81,000 distinct CDR3 sequences, around 14% found once. Sequenced material: whole blood. These receptors all come from an adult who was a healthcare worker with PCR-confirmed SARS-CoV-2 infection or an uninfected control (not recorded which).

The J gene is TRBJ2-5, the V gene TRBV4-1; D is ambiguous. The germline V gene encodes CDR1 MGHRA and CDR2 YSYEKL. This CDR3 contains 14 residues. V was pared by 3 bases and J by 2 bases, with 10 bases between. The CDR3 reads CASSHRDSQETQYF. In DNA form, the CDR3 reads TGCGCCAGCAGCCATCGCGATAGTCAAGAGACCCAGTACTTC.

V gene TRBV27 combines with J gene TRBJ2-2; the match to TRBD1 covers 8 bases. This CDR3 has 17 residues. The V and J ends lost 1 base and 7 bases, in that order; junction bases with no gene match: 11. Germline loops: CDR1 MNHEY, CDR2 SMNVEV (reference sequence). The DNA for the CDR3 is TGTGCCAGCAGTTTATGGCTCCCCGGACAGGGCAACGGGGAGCTGTTTTTT. Amino acids: CASSLWLPGQGNGELFF.

This clonotype has only a few counts. This chain connects TRBV6-5 to TRBJ2-1, with D uncertain. The CDR3 sequence is 16 residues long. Germline V lookup: CDR1 MNHEY, CDR2 SVGAGI. V shed 0 bases and J shed 1 base, with 10 bases lying between them. CDR3 loop: CASSYSWVESYNEQFF. CDR3 DNA sequence: TGTGCCAGCAGTTACTCTTGGGTAGAGTCCTACAATGAGCAGTTCTTC.

This clonotype showed up many times. The CDR3 coding sequence is TGCAGCGCCGCAGGGGGCTCAGAGACCCAGTACTTC. As protein: CSAAGGSETQYF. This chain connects TRBV29-1 to TRBJ2-5; 8 bases match TRBD1. Germline CDR1 reads SQVTM; CDR2 reads ANQGSEA. V lost 7 bases, J lost 4 bases, and 5 bases stayed unmatched. The CDR3 consists of 12 residues.

V and J are TRBV7-8 and TRBJ2-2; D unclear. The CDR3 runs to 14 residues. Per the germline V gene, CDR1 is SGHVS and CDR2 is FQNEAQ. Trimming removed 1 base at V and 6 bases at J, with 9 bases between. The CDR3 DNA follows: TGTGCCAGCAGCTTAGTTTACCTGCCCGGGGAGCTGTTTTTT. It encodes CASSLVYLPGELFF.